The 30 T cell receptor beta chains listed next were all sequenced from one sample in a study of T cell therapy after organ transplantation. Measured with immunoSEQ multiplex PCR; TCRdb has only the in-frame clones, and not every one. The table records 15,000 to 20,000 clones, 81% of them present only once. For these TCRs, the target antigens are not known. The time point denotes: 4-8 weeks after completion of therapy. Here the sequenced sample was CD8+ T cells from blood, taken after autologous CMV-specific T cell therapy. The receptors were sampled from a human patient who had received a solid organ transplant and had CMV disease. Part of the T cell pool may stem from the graft donor.

The chain recombines TRBV6-5 with TRBJ1-1; D not certain. The CDR3 loop spans 15 amino acids. Trimming pared 3 bases from V and 1 base from J, leaving 12 bases between. Germline lookup yields CDR1 MNHEY and CDR2 SVGAGI. The CDR3 nucleotides are TGTGCCAGCAGTTATACCCCGGAGGGGAACACTGAAGCTTTCTTT. Its protein product is CASSYTPEGNTEAFF.

Relative to its sample, this clone is medium-sized. The V call is TRBV5-6, the J call TRBJ2-7; D may be TRBD1 (6 bases). Per the germline V gene, CDR1 is SGHDT and CDR2 is YYEEEE. The ends were cut back, 4 bases at V and 1 base at J, with 12 bases in the middle. This CDR3 region has 14 residues. DNA for the CDR3: TGTGCCAGCAGCCCCGGGACAAAGTCCTACGAGCAGTACTTC. Its protein product is CASSPGTKSYEQYF.

The genes are TRBV4-1 and TRBJ1-1, with D maybe TRBD1 (6 bases). CDR3 length: 15 residues. Germline CDR1 and CDR2: MGHRA and YSYEKL. V lost 2 bases, J lost 4 bases, and 14 bases lay in between. CDR3 bases: TGCGCCAGCAGCCAATCCGGGGGGCTGGGCACTGAAGCTTTCTTT. Residues: CASSQSGGLGTEAFF.

V gene TRBV21-1 combines with J gene TRBJ2-4; no DNA check was done on the table's D call, TRBD1. TRBV21-1 is a known pseudogene. This CDR3 region has 16 residues. CDR3 protein: CASSTTGAGAKNIQYF. The CDR3 DNA follows: TGTGCCAGCAGCACGACAGGGGCAGGCGCCAAAAACATTCAGTACTTC.

This clone was counted between two and nine times. The chain combines TRBV7-9 with TRBJ1-1; TRBD1 agrees at 9 bases. After removal of 5 bases from V and 10 bases from J, the junction contained 8 bases not matched to a gene. CDR1 is SEHNR and CDR2 is FQNEAQ in the germline V gene (reference sequence). The CDR3 is made up of 13 amino acids. CDR3 sequence (DNA): TGTGCCAGCAGCCCGGGGACAGGGCTCGGAGCTTTCTTT. Translating it yields CASSPGTGLGAFF.

The chain couples TRBV30 to TRBJ1-5, with a tentative D call TRBD1 (6 bases). This CDR3 has 13 amino acids. Germline V gives CDR1 GTSNPN, CDR2 SVGIG (reference sequence). Trimming took 5 bases from V and 7 from J, leaving 15 bases between them. The chain's CDR3 is CAWGRDIRQPQHF. CDR3 nucleotides: TGTGCCTGGGGTCGGGACATTCGACAGCCCCAGCATTTT.

The chain has TRBV6-5 and TRBJ1-1; D not certain. The V and J ends lost 3 bases and 0 bases respectively, with 11 bases between them. Germline values: CDR1 MNHEY, CDR2 SVGAGI. The CDR3 spans 15 residues. The DNA of the CDR3 is TGTGCCAGCAGTTATTCGGCCCCCATGAACACTGAAGCTTTCTTT. Encoded protein: CASSYSAPMNTEAFF.

The chain combines TRBV13 with TRBJ2-3; TRBD2 agrees at 8 bases. V lost 2 bases and J lost 0; bases outside the gene matches: 1. This CDR3 has 15 amino acids. Germline CDR1 and CDR2: PRHDT and FYEKMQ (reference sequence). The CDR3 region is CASSLRGRSTDTQYF. CDR3 sequence (DNA): TGTGCCAGCAGCTTACGCGGGAGGAGCACAGATACGCAGTATTTT.

The rearrangement uses TRBV19 and TRBJ1-5; perhaps TRBD1 as D (5 bases). Trimming removed 6 bases at V and 4 bases at J, with 16 bases between. The germline CDR1 and CDR2 sequences are LNHDA and SQIVND (reference sequence). The CDR3 length is 15 residues. The CDR3 DNA sequence: TGTGCCAGTAGCCATGGACTGAGGGGAAATCAGCCCCAGCATTTT. The encoded protein is CASSHGLRGNQPQHF.

Remarks on this clone: The junction shows a germline mismatch at one end, possibly a read error. The V and J genes are TRBV10-3 and TRBJ1-1; D gene uncertain. Germline CDR1 ENHRY, CDR2 SYGVKD. The CDR3 has 13 amino acids. The CDR3 nucleotides are TGTGCCAGCAGTTACCAGCGATTGGCGGAAGCTTTCTTT. Its protein is CASSYQRLAEAFF.

The chain employs TRBV7-9 and TRBJ2-7; D might be TRBD2 (6 bases). The CDR3 has 15 amino acids. V gave up 5 bases and J gave up 4 bases, with 18 bases separating them. CDR1 is SEHNR, CDR2 FQNEAQ, per germline (reference sequence). This CDR3 reads CASSDAGRIQYEQYF. CDR3 bases: TGTGCCAGCAGCGACGCGGGACGTATCCAATACGAGCAGTACTTC.

This chain connects TRBV4-2 to TRBJ1-3; the D gene is possibly TRBD1 (5 bases). The V gene's germline CDR1 is LGHNA and CDR2 YNFKEQ. This CDR3 is built from 15 residues. Between the trimmed V and J ends, which lost 1 base and 3 bases, there was a span of 10 bases. DNA of the CDR3: TGTGCCAGCAGCCAAGTCGGGGGGTATGGAAACACCATATATTTT. This gives the protein CASSQVGGYGNTIYF.

V and J are TRBV4-3 and TRBJ1-6; 9 bases fit TRBD1. CDR1 LGHNA and CDR2 YSLEER come from the germline V gene. The V segment lost 4 bases and the J segment 0 bases; nucleotides outside the gene matches: 7. This CDR3 is built from 18 residues. DNA of the CDR3: TGCGCCAGCAGCCCGGGACAGGGCTTGAGCTCCTATAATTCACCCCTCCACTTT. The encoded protein is CASSPGQGLSSYNSPLHF.

The CDR3 is CASSAPGSMVAGVYDEQFF. In DNA form, the CDR3 reads TGTGCCAGCAGCGCCCCTGGGAGTATGGTAGCGGGAGTGTATGATGAGCAGTTCTTC. This chain connects TRBV11-2 to TRBJ2-1, with 9 nucleotides matching TRBD2. The junction had 22 bases not matched to a gene; V was cut back by 5 bases and J by 8 bases. Germline V lookup: CDR1 SGHAT, CDR2 FQNNGV. The CDR3 has 19 residues.

This chain's CDR3 is CASSLDGGSTEAFF. The CDR3 DNA is TGTGCCAGCAGCTTAGACGGCGGTAGCACTGAAGCTTTCTTT. The rearrangement uses TRBV7-6 and TRBJ1-1; D ambiguous. CDR3 length equals 14 residues. V gave up 1 base and J gave up 4 bases, with 10 bases separating them. Germline-derived CDR1 and CDR2 are SGHVS and FNYEAQ.

This chain uses TRBV4-1 with TRBJ2-3; 11 bases are shared with TRBD2. The germline V gene has CDR1 MGHRA and CDR2 YSYEKL. The CDR3 is 17 amino acids. Trimming at V came to 1 base and at J to 2 bases, leaving 5 bases not matched to a gene. The CDR3 is CASSQAELAGDTDTQYF. In DNA form, the CDR3 reads TGCGCCAGCAGCCAAGCGGAACTAGCGGGGGACACAGATACGCAGTATTTT.

The chain combines TRBV11-3 with TRBJ2-1; possibly TRBD1 for D (7 bases). The CDR3 is 14 residues long. Germline V gene lookup returns CDR1 SGHNT and CDR2 YENEEA. V lost 4 bases, J lost 8 bases, and 15 bases lay in between. The CDR3 region has the DNA TGTGCCAGCAGCTCGCAGGGGGGTTGGGATGAGCAGTTCTTC. As protein: CASSSQGGWDEQFF. The variable domain in full, completed from reference TRBV11-3 and TRBJ2-1, reads EAGVVQSPRYKIIEKKQPVAFWCNPISGHNTLYWYLQNLGQGPELLIRYENEEAVDDSQLPKDRFSAERLKGVDSTLKIQPAELGDSAVYLCASSSQGGWDEQFFGPGTRLTVL.

The chain is built from TRBV2 and TRBJ2-7; possibly TRBD1 or TRBD2 for D (5 bases each). The CDR3 length is 13 residues. The germline gives CDR1 SNHLY, CDR2 FYNNEI. The V gene lost 7 bases and the J gene lost 0 bases, with 10 bases spanning the gap. The CDR3 DNA sequence: TGTGCCAGCAACAGGAGGAGCTCCTACGAGCAGTACTTC. Translating it yields CASNRRSSYEQYF. The full variable domain, in which reference TRBV2 and TRBJ2-7 provide the parts outside the CDR3, is EPEVTQTPSHQVTQMGQEVILRCVPISNHLYFYWYRQILGQKVEFLVSFYNNEISEKSEIFDDQFSVERPDGSNFTLKIRSTKLEDSAMYFCASNRRSSYEQYFGPGTRLTVT.

The chain is built from TRBV4-1 and TRBJ2-1, with TRBD2 as a possible D gene (5 bases). CDR1 is MGHRA and CDR2 is YSYEKL in the germline V gene. This CDR3 comprises 16 residues. Trimming shortened V by 1 base and J by 7 bases, and 17 bases separated the two germline ends. The CDR3 nucleotides read TGCGCCAGCAGCCAAGCGACGGGATTGGCGAAAAATGAGCAGTTCTTC. As protein: CASSQATGLAKNEQFF.

The chain's CDR3 is CASSAPSIEYF. The CDR3 region has the DNA TGCGCCAGCAGTGCACCCAGTATCGAGTACTTC. The chain joins TRBV10-2 to TRBJ2-7; no definite D call. The V and J ends lost 4 bases and 11 bases respectively, with 12 bases between them. The CDR3 runs to 11 residues. CDR1 is WSHSY and CDR2 is SAAADI in the germline V gene.

J is TRBJ1-1 and V is TRBV6-5; D is unclear. Germline loops: CDR1 MNHEY, CDR2 SVGAGI. The CDR3 length is 13 residues. V lost 2 bases and J 1 base, leaving 5 bases between the germline ends. The CDR3 protein is CASSYGRNTEAFF. The CDR3 coding sequence is TGTGCCAGCAGTTACGGGAGGAACACTGAAGCTTTCTTT.

The chain couples TRBV4-1 to TRBJ1-2, with no clear D. The CDR3 has 16 residues. From germline, CDR1 is MGHRA and CDR2 YSYEKL. The germline V and J ends were trimmed by 0 bases and 4 bases, with 15 bases remaining between them. CDR3 DNA sequence: TGCGCCAGCAGCCAAGATTTGCAGGACGGCCGCTATGGCTACACCTTC. Encoded protein: CASSQDLQDGRYGYTF.

The chain recombines TRBV9 with TRBJ1-2; D is uncertain. The CDR3 runs to 16 residues. CDR1 is SGDLS, CDR2 YYNGEE, per germline. V was pared by 4 bases and J by 0 bases, with 16 bases between. The CDR3 coding sequence is TGTGCCAGCAGCCACCCAGATACCCTCGCTAACTATGGCTACACCTTC. As protein: CASSHPDTLANYGYTF.

The rearrangement uses TRBV30 and TRBJ2-5, with D perhaps matching TRBD1 or TRBD2 (6 bases each). Gene TRBJ2-7 matches the end of the DNA better, so the J call may be wrong. Germline V lookup: CDR1 GTSNPN, CDR2 SVGIG (reference sequence). This CDR3 is 13 amino acids long. The CDR3 coding sequence is TGTGCCTGTAGAGGGGAGGCAGGGGACGAGCAGTACTTC. The encoded protein is CACRGEAGDEQYF.

The chain couples TRBV4-1 to TRBJ2-7; D is uncertain. The CDR3 sequence is 13 residues long. Germline-derived CDR1 and CDR2 are MGHRA and YSYEKL. V shed 2 bases and J shed 5 bases, with 10 bases lying between them. CDR3 amino acids: CASSQTDLDEQYF. CDR3 DNA sequence: TGCGCCAGCAGCCAAACGGACCTTGACGAGCAGTACTTC.

The chain employs TRBV7-3 and TRBJ2-1, with 10 positions matching TRBD2. CDR1 and CDR2 from the germline V gene are SGHTA and FQGTGA. CDR3 length: 15 amino acids. Trimming removed 5 bases from V and 4 bases from J; junction bases left unmatched: 5. The CDR3 DNA reads TGTGCCAGCAGCAAGCTAGCGGGGGAGTACAATGAGCAGTTCTTC. This sequence encodes CASSKLAGEYNEQFF.

V is TRBV13 and J is TRBJ1-3, with D unresolved. CDR3 size: 12 residues. Germline CDR1 PRHDT, CDR2 FYEKMQ (reference sequence). V dropped 0 bases and J dropped 3 bases, with 0 bases sitting between them. DNA for the CDR3: TGTGCCAGCAGCTTAGGTGGAAACACCATATATTTT. It translates to CASSLGGNTIYF.

V usage is TRBV4-1 and J usage is TRBJ2-5; maybe TRBD1 (5 bases). Germline values: CDR1 MGHRA, CDR2 YSYEKL. The CDR3 consists of 15 residues. The V gene lost 3 bases and the J gene lost 1 base, with 12 bases spanning the gap. This CDR3 reads CASSHRATLQETQYF. In DNA, the CDR3 is TGCGCCAGCAGCCACAGGGCCACGCTCCAAGAGACCCAGTACTTC.

This clone was counted only a few times. The J gene is TRBJ2-3, the V gene TRBV4-1, with D perhaps TRBD2 (6 bases). The CDR3 extends over 17 amino acids. Germline loops: CDR1 MGHRA, CDR2 YSYEKL. The V gene lost 0 bases and the J gene lost 0 bases, with 13 bases spanning the gap. CDR3 in amino acids: CASSQDTLAASTDTQYF. CDR3 DNA sequence: TGCGCCAGCAGCCAAGATACACTAGCCGCTAGCACAGATACGCAGTATTTT.

V is TRBV6-5 and J is TRBJ2-5; no reliable D call. Looked up from germline, CDR1 is MNHEY and CDR2 is SVGAGI. Trimming left V 1 base short and J 2 bases short, with 11 bases between. CDR3 length equals 15 residues. As DNA, the CDR3 is TGTGCCAGCAGTTACTGGCAGGTCTATCAAGAGACCCAGTACTTC. This encodes CASSYWQVYQETQYF.